The 26 T cell receptor beta chains reported below all come from one sample, sequenced in a study of Graves' ophthalmopathy and Graves' hyperthyroidism. Beta-chain TCR CDR3 regions were amplified from RNA transcripts. RT-PCR was first run with HTBI primers, then multiplex PCR in a second round. TCRdb re-called the multiplex PCR reads through MiXCR, storing one row per CDR3 protein. The sample consists of more than 550,000 distinct CDR3 sequences, just over 40% of them appearing once. Sequences were obtained from peripheral blood. The receptors were gathered from an adult man with Graves' ophthalmopathy.

This sequence joins TRBV29-1 and TRBJ2-3; D is possibly TRBD1 (6 bases). The CDR3 has 14 amino acids. CDR1 is SQVTM and CDR2 is ANQGSEA in the germline V gene. V shed 3 bases and J shed 6 bases, with 16 bases lying between them. CDR3 protein: CSVDRLQGPDTQYF. As DNA, the CDR3 is TGCAGCGTTGATAGGTTACAGGGACCGGATACGCAGTATTTT.

Only one count was recorded for this clonotype. This could be a read error, since a much larger clone is one nucleotide away. The CDR3: CASRREGYYEQYF. CDR3 bases: TGTGCCAGTAGAAGAGAAGGATACTACGAGCAGTACTTC. The V and J genes are TRBV19 and TRBJ2-7; no clear D gene. CDR1 is LNHDA, CDR2 SQIVND, per germline (reference sequence). The CDR3 sequence is 13 residues long. V lost 6 bases and J lost 3, with 12 bases in between.

Only a few counts were recorded for this clonotype. The chain couples TRBV10-3 to TRBJ1-5; D remains unclear. The CDR3 is 15 residues long. CDR1 is ENHRY and CDR2 is SYGVKD in the germline V gene. V was cut by 10 bases and J by 6 bases, with 22 bases left in between. This CDR3 is CASSLGLLPGQPQHF. For the CDR3, the DNA is TGTGCCAGCTCACTCGGCCTCCTCCCTGGTCAGCCCCAGCATTTT.

The chain has TRBV12-3 or TRBV12-4 and TRBJ2-7; TRBD2 agrees at 8 bases. Trimming at V came to 5 bases and at J to 3 bases, leaving 12 bases not matched to a gene. The CDR3 is 16 residues long. The CDR3 DNA reads TGTGCCAGCAGTCCCCCCGTTAGCGGGACTGTCTACGAGCAGTACTTC. It codes for CASSPPVSGTVYEQYF.

J is TRBJ1-4 and V is TRBV2; 8 nucleotides match TRBD1. The CDR3 contains 15 residues. The germline CDR1 and CDR2 sequences are SNHLY and FYNNEI. V lost 5 bases and J lost 8; bases outside the gene matches: 10. CDR3 protein: CASSYWQGAGEKLFF. The CDR3 region has the DNA TGTGCCAGCAGTTACTGGCAGGGGGCCGGAGAAAAACTGTTTTTT.

The CDR3 sequence: CATREVDTDTQYF. CDR3 nucleotides: TGTGCCACCCGGGAAGTTGACACAGATACGCAGTATTTT. V usage is TRBV24-1 and J usage is TRBJ2-3; weak D call: TRBD2 (5 bases). The V gene's germline CDR1 is KGHDR and CDR2 SFDVKD. The CDR3 runs 13 residues. The V and J ends lost 9 bases and 2 bases respectively, with 11 bases between them.

This chain joins TRBV15 and TRBJ2-7; 7 bases match TRBD1. This CDR3 is 16 amino acids long. With V trimmed by 5 bases and J by 4 bases, 14 bases remained unmatched. CDR1 and CDR2 from the germline V gene are LNHNV and YYDKDF (reference sequence). The CDR3 loop reads CATSSHLTGAGYEQYF. Written as DNA, the CDR3 is TGTGCCACCAGCTCCCACCTTACAGGGGCGGGTTACGAGCAGTACTTC.

Ten or more counts support this clonotype. A much larger clone sits a single nucleotide away, making a read error possible. The gene calls are TRBV24-1 and TRBJ2-5; D may be TRBD1 (6 bases). The germline CDR1 and CDR2 sequences are KGHDR and SFDVKD. There are 14 residues in the CDR3. CDR3: CAASDPGQQETQYF. CDR3 DNA: TGTGCCGCCAGTGACCCCGGACAGCAAGAGACCCAGTACTTC.

This clonotype was detected ten times or more. The chain combines TRBV20-1 with TRBJ2-7; 8 bases fit TRBD2. Unmatched junction bases numbered 6, after V lost 4 bases and J lost 4 bases. The CDR3 has 13 residues. Germline V lookup: CDR1 DFQATT, CDR2 SNEGSKA (reference sequence). In DNA, the CDR3 is TGCAGTGCTAACGGGGGGGCCGGTTACGAGCAGTACTTC. This gives the protein CSANGGAGYEQYF.

A note on this clonotype: A much larger clone is a single base away; this may be a read error. The chain is built from TRBV19 and TRBJ1-1; D is perhaps TRBD1 (6 bases). Trimming removed 7 bases at V and 4 bases at J, with 16 bases between. This CDR3 has 14 residues. Germline CDR1 reads LNHDA; CDR2 reads SQIVND (reference sequence). CDR3 nucleotide sequence: TGTGCCAGTAAATCGGGACATATGAGCACTGAAGCTTTCTTT. Protein: CASKSGHMSTEAFF. The whole variable domain, filled in from reference TRBV19 and TRBJ1-1, reads DGGITQSPKYLFRKEGQNVTLSCEQNLNHDAMYWYRQDPGQGLRLIYYSQIVNDFQKGDIAEGYSVSREKKESFPLTVTSAQKNPTAFYLCASKSGHMSTEAFFGQGTRLTVV.

A remark on this clonotype: A much larger clone lies one base from this, so it may be a read error. The conserved closing phenylalanine or tryptophan is absent in this CDR3, likely reflecting a read error. The chain carries TRBV7-6 and TRBJ2-7, with 7 positions matching TRBD1. After removal of 1 base from V and 2 bases from J, the junction contained 5 bases not matched to a gene. Germline-derived CDR1 and CDR2 are SGHVS and FNYEAQ. CDR3 length equals 15 residues. CDR3 loop: CASSLDRQGPYEQYL. DNA of the CDR3: TGTGCCAGCAGCTTAGATCGACAGGGTCCCTACGAGCAGTACCTC.

This clonotype occurred many times. The V call is TRBV5-5, the J call TRBJ1-1; the match to TRBD1 covers 7 bases. CDR1 is SGHKS and CDR2 is YYEKEE in the germline V gene (reference sequence). The CDR3 runs to 14 residues. The junction had 3 bases not matched to a gene; V was cut back by 3 bases and J by 1 base. CDR3 sequence: CASSWRQGNTEAFF. In nucleotides, the CDR3 is TGTGCCAGCAGCTGGAGACAGGGGAACACTGAAGCTTTCTTT.

In regard to this clonotype: With a much larger clone just one base away, this may be a read error. Here the CDR3 DNA reads TGCAGTGCTAGTGGACAGGAAGACTGGGAGACCCAGTACTTC. It yields the protein CSASGQEDWETQYF. The chain combines TRBV20-1 with TRBJ2-5, with 7 bases identical to TRBD1. Trimming took 3 bases from V and 5 from J; bases not matched to a gene: 9. The CDR3 sequence is 14 residues long. Germline CDR1 DFQATT, CDR2 SNEGSKA (reference sequence).

This clonotype was found many times. V is TRBV27 and J is TRBJ1-2; D not certain. V lost 8 bases and J 7 bases, leaving 11 bases between the germline ends. The CDR3 has 11 residues. In germline, CDR1 is MNHEY, CDR2 SMNVEV (reference sequence). The CDR3 DNA reads as TGTGCCAGCGGGGAGATGGGTGGCTACACCTTC. Translation gives CASGEMGGYTF.

Only a few counts were recorded for this clonotype. The chain uses TRBV6-1 and TRBJ2-7, with 8 bases aligning to TRBD1. The CDR3 sequence is 15 residues long. Germline V gives CDR1 MNHNS, CDR2 SASEGT. Losses at the gene ends were 5 bases for V and 3 bases for J; bases not matched to a gene: 9. Here the CDR3 DNA reads TGTGCCAGCAGTTACTTGGGACAGGTGGACTACGAGCAGTACTTC. Encoded protein: CASSYLGQVDYEQYF.

The J gene is TRBJ1-2, the V gene TRBV29-1; 8 bases fit TRBD1. The V gene's germline CDR1 is SQVTM and CDR2 ANQGSEA. There are 17 residues in the CDR3. V trimming: 0 bases; J trimming: 4 bases; junction bases outside the gene matches: 13. CDR3 sequence reads: CSVEEGPGGDYRYGYTF. CDR3 sequence (DNA): TGCAGCGTTGAAGAGGGGCCAGGGGGCGACTATCGCTATGGCTACACCTTC.

This chain links TRBV3-1 with TRBJ1-4; D is perhaps TRBD1 (6 bases). This CDR3 region has 15 residues. Germline lookup yields CDR1 LGHDT and CDR2 YNNKEL (reference sequence). With 2 bases removed from V and 10 bases from J, the gap between germline ends came to 17 bases. The chain's CDR3 is CASSQPDKGGGKLFF. The CDR3 coding sequence is TGTGCCAGCAGCCAACCCGACAAGGGGGGAGGAAAACTGTTTTTT. The full variable domain, completed using reference TRBV3-1 and TRBJ1-4, is DTAVSQTPKYLVTQMGNDKSIKCEQNLGHDTMYWYKQDSKKFLKIMFSYNNKELIINETVPNRFSPKSPDKAHLNLHINSLELGDSAVYFCASSQPDKGGGKLFFGSGTQLSVL.

In this sample, this clonotype turned up many times. The chain links TRBV5-1 to TRBJ2-5; D is possibly TRBD2 (6 bases). The CDR3 totals 13 residues. Germline lookup yields CDR1 SGHRS and CDR2 YFSETQ. Trimming took off 4 bases at V and 13 bases at J, with 20 bases between the two ends. The CDR3 DNA reads TGCGCCAGCAGCACGGGACTGTTCGCCACGTCGTACTTC. It is translated as CASSTGLFATSYF.

This clonotype was seen ten or more times. The genes are TRBV7-9 and TRBJ1-4; D is uncertain. The V end was cut by 1 base, the J end by 5 bases, with 11 bases between. There are 15 residues in the CDR3. Germline lookup yields CDR1 SEHNR and CDR2 FQNEAQ (reference sequence). The CDR3 region has the DNA TGTGCCAGCAGCTTAGAGAAGGGATTGAATGAAAAACTGTTTTTT. The encoded protein is CASSLEKGLNEKLFF.

In its sample, this clonotype was seen many times. The chain carries TRBV29-1 and TRBJ1-4, with 7 bases identical to TRBD1. CDR3 length: 16 residues. Trimming removed 4 bases from V and 7 bases from J; junction bases left unmatched: 15. In germline, CDR1 is SQVTM, CDR2 ANQGSEA. CDR3 DNA: TGCAGCGTTGGACAGGGCGGAGGAAAACTCGGTGAAAAACTGTTTTTT. This translates into CSVGQGGGKLGEKLFF.

This clonotype was counted many times. CDR3 residues: CSARIGAAYSYEQYF. The CDR3 DNA follows: TGCAGTGCTAGAATCGGGGCAGCCTACTCCTACGAGCAGTACTTC. The chain has TRBV20-1 and TRBJ2-7; possibly TRBD1 or TRBD2 for D (5 bases each). The V end lost 2 bases, the J end lost 0 bases, and 14 bases lay between the germline ends. CDR1 is DFQATT, CDR2 SNEGSKA, per germline (reference sequence). The CDR3 spans 15 residues.

As DNA, the CDR3 is TGTGCCAGCAGCGTAGGGGAACAGGGGATCACTGAAGCTTTCTTT. It encodes CASSVGEQGITEAFF. The chain is built from TRBV9 and TRBJ1-1, with TRBD1 matching 7 bases. The germline CDR1 and CDR2 sequences are SGDLS and YYNGEE. V gave up 0 bases and J gave up 4 bases; unmatched junction bases: 6. This CDR3 spans 15 amino acids.

Many counts were recorded for this clonotype. This chain links TRBV19 with TRBJ1-4; 11 bases are a match to TRBD1. Germline-derived CDR1 and CDR2 are LNHDA and SQIVND (reference sequence). This CDR3 has 15 residues. With 7 bases clipped from V and 8 bases from J, the junction kept 9 bases outside the gene matches. The CDR3 DNA reads as TGTGCCAGTACCGCGACCGGGACAGGGGGGGAAAAACTGTTTTTT. Its protein product is CASTATGTGGEKLFF.

In this sample, this clonotype turned up many times. This sequence joins TRBV5-8 and TRBJ1-1; unclear D gene. The germline V and J ends were trimmed by 5 bases and 3 bases, with 14 bases remaining between them. Germline CDR1 is SGHTS and CDR2 is YDEGEE. The CDR3 extends over 14 amino acids. The CDR3, as DNA: TGTGCCAGCAGATCACTCGGACTTCACACTGAAGCTTTCTTT. Amino acids: CASRSLGLHTEAFF.

Worth noting for this clonotype: One base away lies a much larger clone, so this may be a sequencing read error. The missing conserved phenylalanine or tryptophan at the end of this CDR3 makes a read error likely. The rearrangement uses TRBV7-2 and TRBJ1-2, with 8 bases that match TRBD1. Germline V gene data show CDR1 as SGHTA and CDR2 as FQGNSA. The CDR3 is 13 amino acids. Losses at the gene ends were 5 bases for V and 8 bases for J; bases not matched to a gene: 7. CDR3 loop: CASSIGQGGGYTL. In DNA form, the CDR3 reads TGTGCCAGCAGCATCGGACAGGGAGGAGGCTACACCCTC.

This clonotype was found a few times. The J gene is TRBJ2-2, the V gene TRBV5-1; D remains unclear. CDR1 and CDR2 (germline): SGHRS, YFSETQ. The CDR3 covers 16 residues. V lost 0 bases, J lost 0 bases, and 9 bases lay in between. In DNA form, the CDR3 reads TGCGCCAGCAGCTTGGCCACAGCTTCGAACACCGGGGAGCTGTTTTTT. It translates to CASSLATASNTGELFF.